The next 15 T cell receptor beta chains were all read from a single sample in a study of blood T cell repertoires in COVID-19. Clones were sequenced by immunoSEQ multiplex PCR, and TCRdb holds only the in-frame ones, with some missing. The table records about 100,000 clones, about 91% of them present only once. The material sequenced was peripheral blood. The receptors originated from a man aged 18 to 30 with acute or convalescent COVID-19.

This clone is a singleton in its sample. V and J are TRBV7-9 and TRBJ2-1, with D possibly matching TRBD2 (7 bases). Trimming stripped 5 bases from V and 5 bases from J, with 16 bases between. Germline V lookup: CDR1 SEHNR, CDR2 FQNEAQ (reference sequence). This CDR3 is 15 amino acids long. The CDR3 region has the DNA TGTGCCAGCAGCCTTTTGGGGAGGGGGGACAATGAGCAGTTCTTC. Amino acid sequence: CASSLLGRGDNEQFF.

This clone came up once. The V and J genes are TRBV29-1 and TRBJ2-2, with D perhaps TRBD2 (6 bases). The length of the CDR3 is 14 residues. From germline, CDR1 is SQVTM and CDR2 ANQGSEA. V lost 2 bases and J 2 bases, leaving 9 bases between the germline ends. Here the CDR3 DNA reads TGCAGCGTTGAACCGGGAGAAAACACCGGGGAGCTGTTTTTT. It specifies CSVEPGENTGELFF.

The gene calls are TRBV4-2 and TRBJ2-1, with TRBD2 matching 16 bases. The CDR3 extends over 19 amino acids. CDR1 and CDR2 (germline): LGHNA, YNFKEQ. V shed 4 bases and J 6 bases; nucleotides not matched to a gene: 12. The CDR3 region has the DNA TGTGCCAGCAGCCCTACACCGGGACTAGCGGGGGGGAAGACCAATGAGCAGTTCTTC. This encodes CASSPTPGLAGGKTNEQFF.

This chain joins TRBV11-2 and TRBJ2-3; tentative D call: TRBD2 (5 bases). Trimming stripped 0 bases from V and 3 bases from J, with 16 bases between. From germline, CDR1 is SGHAT and CDR2 FQNNGV. The CDR3 runs 17 residues. For the CDR3, the DNA is TGTGCCAGCAGCTTAGAGACCCTTGTGGGAGCAACAGATACGCAGTATTTT. Encoded protein: CASSLETLVGATDTQYF. The complete variable domain, with remaining parts taken from reference TRBV11-2 and TRBJ2-3, reads EAGVAQSPRYKIIEKRQSVAFWCNPISGHATLYWYQQILGQGPKLLIQFQNNGVVDDSQLPKDRFSAERLKGVDSTLKIQPAKLEDSAVYLCASSLETLVGATDTQYFGPGTRLTVL.

The chain has TRBV7-2 and TRBJ2-7; 7 bases map to TRBD2. The CDR3 loop spans 15 amino acids. The germline CDR1 and CDR2 sequences are SGHTA and FQGNSA. V gave up 2 bases and J gave up 0 bases; unmatched junction bases: 4. CDR3 bases: TGTGCCAGCAGCTTATCCGGGACTATCTCCTACGAGCAGTACTTC. It is translated as CASSLSGTISYEQYF. Filled out from reference TRBV7-2 and TRBJ2-7, the complete variable domain reads GAGVSQSPSNKVTEKGKDVELRCDPISGHTALYWYRQSLGQGLEFLIYFQGNSAPDKSGLPSDRFSAERTGGSVSTLTIQRTQQEDSAVYLCASSLSGTISYEQYFGPGTRLTVT.

V usage is TRBV6-6 and J usage is TRBJ1-5; D gene unclear. Trimming took off 1 base at V and 1 base at J, with 5 bases between the two ends. The CDR3 sequence is 14 residues long. Germline CDR1 is MNHNY and CDR2 is SVGAGI (reference sequence). The CDR3 here is CASSYYISNQPQHF. In DNA form, the CDR3 reads TGTGCCAGCAGTTACTATATCAGCAATCAGCCCCAGCATTTT.

The chain couples TRBV7-9 to TRBJ1-4; the D is unclear. V was trimmed by 6 bases and J by 0 bases, leaving 11 bases between them. The length of the CDR3 is 15 residues. Germline CDR1 and CDR2: SEHNR and FQNEAQ (reference sequence). CDR3 coding DNA: TGTGCCAGCAGTCCCCGGGTTGCAACTAATGAAAAACTGTTTTTT. Translated, it gives CASSPRVATNEKLFF.

The gene calls are TRBV5-1 and TRBJ2-1, with 8 bases identical to TRBD2. The germline gives CDR1 SGHRS, CDR2 YFSETQ. This CDR3 has 17 amino acids. Germline trimming cut 5 bases from V and 0 bases from J; bases unmatched to any gene: 10. The CDR3 region is CASRRREGPSSYNEQFF. The CDR3 nucleotides are TGCGCCAGCAGGCGACGGGAGGGGCCGAGCTCCTACAATGAGCAGTTCTTC.

This clone was seen a single time. The J gene is TRBJ2-3, the V gene TRBV5-5, with 9 bases matching TRBD1. The length of the CDR3 is 14 residues. After removal of 3 bases from V and 6 bases from J, the junction contained 5 bases not matched to a gene. Germline CDR1 reads SGHKS; CDR2 reads YYEKEE (reference sequence). This CDR3 reads CASSWTGELDTQYF. The CDR3 nucleotides are TGTGCCAGCAGCTGGACAGGGGAGTTGGATACGCAGTATTTT.

V usage is TRBV18 and J usage is TRBJ1-2, with 8 bases aligning to TRBD1. The germline gives CDR1 KGHSH, CDR2 LQKENI. CDR3 length: 13 residues. The V segment lost 5 bases and the J segment 6 bases; nucleotides outside the gene matches: 5. CDR3 region: CASSGQGFDGYTF. CDR3 DNA sequence: TGTGCCAGCTCAGGACAGGGTTTCGATGGCTACACCTTC.

The chain couples TRBV5-1 to TRBJ1-2; the match to TRBD1 covers 7 bases. This CDR3 spans 15 amino acids. Unmatched junction bases numbered 10, after V lost 4 bases and J lost 4 bases. In germline, CDR1 is SGHRS, CDR2 YFSETQ. DNA for the CDR3: TGCGCCAGCAGCCCGGAGCTACAGGGGAGCTATGGCTACACCTTC. This encodes CASSPELQGSYGYTF.

The J gene is TRBJ2-3, the V gene TRBV6-1; TRBD1 matches 8 bases. The CDR3 covers 17 residues. V lost 3 bases and J lost 5; bases outside the gene matches: 13. The germline V gene encodes CDR1 MNHNS and CDR2 SASEGT. Here the CDR3 reads CASSDGWGRGPRDTQYF. CDR3 DNA sequence: TGTGCCAGCAGTGACGGTTGGGGCAGGGGGCCTCGAGATACGCAGTATTTT.

The V and J genes are TRBV18 and TRBJ2-1; D might be TRBD2 (6 bases). The CDR3 consists of 15 residues. With 3 bases removed from V and 7 bases from J, the gap between germline ends came to 16 bases. CDR1 is KGHSH, CDR2 LQKENI, per germline. Here the CDR3 DNA reads TGTGCCAGCTCACCGCTGGGGGGTGTTATGAATGAGCAGTTCTTC. Translation gives CASSPLGGVMNEQFF.

The chain links TRBV3-1 (or the pseudogene TRBV3-2) to TRBJ1-1; 7 nucleotides line up with TRBD1. J lost 3 bases, V lost 4 bases, and 5 bases had no gene match. Germline CDR1 is LGHDT and CDR2 is YNNKEL (reference sequence). The CDR3 has 14 amino acids. CDR3 nucleotide sequence: TGTGCCAGCAGCCGAGAGACAGGGTACACTGAAGCTTTCTTT. Protein: CASSRETGYTEAFF.

Written as DNA, the CDR3 is TGCAGCGTTGAAGACCAAGACAGGGCGAACACCGGGGAGCTGTTTTTT. Protein: CSVEDQDRANTGELFF. The chain recombines TRBV29-1 with TRBJ2-2, with 7 bases that match TRBD1. CDR3 length equals 16 residues. Germline lookup yields CDR1 SQVTM and CDR2 ANQGSEA. Losses at the gene ends were 0 bases for V and 0 bases for J; bases not matched to a gene: 4.